Below are 30 T cell receptor beta chains sequenced from a single sample in a study of T cell repertoires in cytomegalovirus infection. Each CDR3 protein gets one entry after TCRdb re-called the reads with MiXCR. The data show about 490,000 distinct CDR3 sequences, with 10% to 12% seen just once and around 9.6% held by the top ten. Sequenced input: PBMCs. Receptor source: a human donor in good health (CMV status not recorded). Some clones in this sample may be carry-over from other donors' samples.

This clonotype was seen many times. V usage is TRBV4-1 and J usage is TRBJ2-6; TRBD1 is a possible D gene (5 bases). CDR1 is MGHRA and CDR2 is YSYEKL in the germline V gene. Trimming left V 7 bases short and J 0 bases short, with 16 bases between. The CDR3 contains 17 residues. DNA of the CDR3: TGCGCCAGCACAAGACAGCCTCCCAGCTCTGGGGCCAACGTCCTGACTTTC. This encodes CASTRQPPSSGANVLTF.

The chain joins TRBV29-1 to TRBJ2-1, with D perhaps matching TRBD2 (6 bases). Germline V lookup: CDR1 SQVTM, CDR2 ANQGSEA. The CDR3 is 14 amino acids. The germline V and J ends were trimmed by 1 base and 8 bases, with 15 bases remaining between them. CDR3 loop: CSVEGGVSEHEQFF. CDR3 DNA sequence: TGCAGCGTTGAAGGCGGGGTCAGTGAGCATGAGCAGTTCTTC.

This clonotype appeared many times. The rearrangement joins TRBV20-1 to TRBJ1-4; tentative D call: TRBD1 (5 bases). The CDR3 consists of 13 residues. V dropped 3 bases and J dropped 4 bases, with 9 bases sitting between them. The germline V gene has CDR1 DFQATT and CDR2 SNEGSKA (reference sequence). CDR3 coding DNA: TGCAGTGCTAGGGAAGGGGTTAATGAAAAACTGTTTTTT. Its translation is CSAREGVNEKLFF.

In this sample, this clonotype turned up a few times. The chain carries TRBV6-9 and TRBJ2-5; TRBD2 agrees at 9 bases. CDR1 and CDR2 from the germline V gene are MNHGY and SVAAGI. The CDR3 runs to 17 residues. J lost 0 bases, V lost 8 bases, and 13 bases had no gene match. CDR3: CASGRVAGAKYQETQYF. As DNA, the CDR3 is TGTGCCAGCGGTAGGGTAGCGGGGGCCAAGTACCAAGAGACCCAGTACTTC.

This clonotype came up a few times. The chain employs TRBV27 and TRBJ2-2, with D possibly matching TRBD2 (6 bases). The CDR3 is made up of 14 amino acids. Trimming removed 4 bases from V and 6 bases from J, with 12 bases in between. Germline assignment: CDR1 MNHEY and CDR2 SMNVEV (reference sequence). The CDR3 is CASSYGTASGELFF. CDR3 nucleotide sequence: TGTGCCAGCAGTTATGGGACTGCTTCCGGGGAGCTGTTTTTT.

In its sample, this clonotype was seen many times. The chain recombines TRBV19 with TRBJ1-1; D not resolved. Trimming stripped 5 bases from V and 5 bases from J, with 12 bases between. Germline V gives CDR1 LNHDA, CDR2 SQIVND (reference sequence). The CDR3 runs to 13 residues. DNA of the CDR3: TGTGCCAGTAGTCGAACAGAGGAAACTGAAGCTTTCTTT. This gives the protein CASSRTEETEAFF.

In its sample, this clonotype was seen many times. The chain employs TRBV18 and TRBJ1-5, with D perhaps matching TRBD1 (5 bases). V was trimmed by 4 bases and J by 5 bases, leaving 12 bases between them. Per germline, CDR1 KGHSH and CDR2 LQKENI. This CDR3 spans 14 amino acids. DNA for the CDR3: TGTGCCAGCTCACAAATGATCAGGGATCAGCCCCAGCATTTT. Translating gives CASSQMIRDQPQHF. Based on the CDR3 plus reference TRBV18 and TRBJ1-5, the full variable domain is NAGVMQNPRHLVRRRGQEARLRCSPMKGHSHVYWYRQLPEEGLKFMVYLQKENIIDESGMPKERFSAEFPKEGPSILRIQQVVRGDSAAYFCASSQMIRDQPQHFGDGTRLSIL.

This clonotype appeared many times. The chain employs TRBV5-1 and TRBJ2-1; 7 nucleotides align to TRBD2. The germline V gene has CDR1 SGHRS and CDR2 YFSETQ. This CDR3 spans 15 amino acids. The J segment lost 4 bases and the V segment lost 0 bases, leaving 4 bases of the junction unmatched. Here the CDR3 reads CASSLESGKYNEQFF. CDR3 sequence (DNA): TGCGCCAGCAGCTTGGAAAGCGGGAAGTACAATGAGCAGTTCTTC.

This clonotype was observed many times. This chain links TRBV7-8 with TRBJ1-1, with 7 bases that match TRBD1. The CDR3 sequence is 14 residues long. Germline CDR1 is SGHVS and CDR2 is FQNEAQ. The J segment lost 3 bases and the V segment lost 5 bases, leaving 6 bases of the junction unmatched. The CDR3 DNA sequence: TGTGCCAGCAGCGTGCGACAGGGCTACACTGAAGCTTTCTTT. Translation gives CASSVRQGYTEAFF.

V and J are TRBV7-9 and TRBJ1-2; 11 nucleotides agree with TRBD1. Trimming removed 4 bases from V and 6 bases from J; junction bases left unmatched: 7. This CDR3 is built from 15 residues. From germline, CDR1 is SEHNR and CDR2 FQNEAQ (reference sequence). CDR3 residues: CASSSPDRGQHGYTF. CDR3 nucleotide sequence: TGTGCCAGCAGCTCACCGGACAGGGGGCAACATGGCTACACCTTC.

This sequence joins TRBV10-3 and TRBJ2-5; weak D call: TRBD1 (6 bases). Germline V gene data show CDR1 as ENHRY and CDR2 as SYGVKD. V dropped 9 bases and J dropped 4 bases, with 15 bases sitting between them. CDR3 size: 13 residues. The CDR3 DNA sequence: TGTGCCATATCAGATGGGGGCACAGAGACCCAGTACTTC. Protein sequence: CAISDGGTETQYF.

This clonotype was found a few times. The rearrangement links TRBV19 to TRBJ1-1; D possibly corresponds to TRBD1 (5 bases). The V gene lost 4 bases and the J gene lost 0 bases, with 15 bases spanning the gap. Germline values: CDR1 LNHDA, CDR2 SQIVND (reference sequence). The CDR3 consists of 16 residues. The DNA of the CDR3 is TGTGCCAGTAGTACCGGGGACCGCCTTGTGAACACTGAAGCTTTCTTT. Protein: CASSTGDRLVNTEAFF.

There are many counts of this clonotype. J is TRBJ2-7 and V is TRBV10-3, with D possibly TRBD1 on 6 matching bases. V was trimmed by 2 bases and J by 5 bases, leaving 10 bases between them. The CDR3 length is 13 residues. The germline V gene encodes CDR1 ENHRY and CDR2 SYGVKD. CDR3 sequence (DNA): TGTGCCATCAGTGAGGCCACAGGGCACGAGCAGTACTTC. This codes for CAISEATGHEQYF.

Of note for this clonotype: This may stem from a read error, because a much larger clone lies one nucleotide away. The J gene is TRBJ2-2, the V gene TRBV20-1; perhaps TRBD1 as D (5 bases). Germline lookup yields CDR1 DFQATT and CDR2 SNEGSKA (reference sequence). The CDR3 contains 15 residues. With 3 bases removed from V and 0 bases from J, the gap between germline ends came to 11 bases. Here the CDR3 reads CSASDRGSNTGELFF. CDR3 DNA: TGCAGTGCTAGTGATAGGGGCTCGAACACCGGGGAGCTGTTTTTT.

The chain uses TRBV15 and TRBJ2-1; 11 nucleotides line up with TRBD2. This CDR3 region has 16 residues. V was clipped by 5 bases and J by 6 bases; unmatched bases: 9. Germline CDR1 is LNHNV and CDR2 is YYDKDF (reference sequence). DNA for the CDR3: TGTGCCACCAGCGGCGCGGGGCTAGCGGGGGGCAATGAGCAGTTCTTC. Translation gives CATSGAGLAGGNEQFF. The whole variable domain, filled in from reference TRBV15 and TRBJ2-1, reads DAMVIQNPRYQVTQFGKPVTLSCSQTLNHNVMYWYQQKSSQAPKLLFHYYDKDFNNEADTPDNFQSRRPNTSFCFLDIRSPGLGDTAMYLCATSGAGLAGGNEQFFGPGTRLTVL.

This clonotype was found many times. The chain joins TRBV12-3 or TRBV12-4 to TRBJ2-7; D possibly corresponds to TRBD1 (6 bases). The length of the CDR3 is 14 residues. Trimming left V 4 bases short and J 2 bases short, with 12 bases between. CDR3 protein: CASSSRQATYEQYF. The CDR3 region has the DNA TGTGCCAGCAGTTCCCGACAGGCGACCTACGAGCAGTACTTC.

At least ten counts were recorded for this clonotype. The chain combines TRBV6-2 or TRBV6-3 with TRBJ2-1; 8 bases fit TRBD2. J gave up 7 bases and V 4 bases, and 6 bases lay outside the gene matches. CDR1 MNHEY and CDR2 SVGEGT come from the germline V gene. This CDR3 comprises 14 residues. The chain's CDR3 is CASSFPPGGNEQFF. The CDR3 DNA reads TGTGCCAGCAGTTTCCCCCCGGGAGGGAATGAGCAGTTCTTC.

This clonotype was observed a handful of times. This chain joins TRBV7-2 and TRBJ2-1; D is undetermined. CDR1 and CDR2 (germline): SGHTA, FQGNSA. There are 11 residues in the CDR3. Trimming left V 1 base short and J 10 bases short, with 5 bases between. The CDR3 region is CASSLEPEQFF. CDR3 nucleotides: TGTGCCAGCAGCTTAGAGCCGGAGCAGTTCTTC.

Note on this clonotype: The conserved final phenylalanine or tryptophan is absent from the CDR3, which likely points to a read error. The chain is built from TRBV28 and TRBJ2-7; 7 bases align to TRBD2. Germline V gene lookup returns CDR1 MDHEN and CDR2 SYDVKM. The CDR3 covers 18 residues. J was trimmed by 0 bases and V by 8 bases; bases with no gene match: 19. CDR3 residues: CASPPPRGAGEGSYEQYL. Here the CDR3 DNA reads TGTGCCAGCCCTCCACCTCGAGGGGCGGGAGAGGGCTCCTACGAGCAGTACCTC.

This clonotype was detected a few times. Relative to the germline gene, one junction end is altered; a read error may explain this. The genes are TRBV15 and TRBJ2-5; D tentatively reads TRBD1 or TRBD2 (5 bases each). From germline, CDR1 is LNHNV and CDR2 YYDKDF (reference sequence). The CDR3 covers 13 residues. The CDR3 loop reads CATSKGTQETQYF. CDR3 bases: TGTGCCACAAGCAAGGGGACCCAAGAGACCCAGTACTTC.

This clonotype showed up many times. V and J are TRBV12-3 or TRBV12-4 and TRBJ1-2, with TRBD1 matching 9 bases. CDR3 size: 12 residues. V dropped 5 bases and J dropped 14; count of bases not matched to a gene: 9. CDR3 nucleotides: TGTGCCAGCAGTCTAAGGGCGACAGGGGGGACCTTC. This sequence encodes CASSLRATGGTF.

About this clonotype itself: A much larger clone lies one base from this, so it may be a read error. The chain has TRBV20-1 and TRBJ2-3; D not resolved. Germline lookup yields CDR1 DFQATT and CDR2 SNEGSKA (reference sequence). The V and J ends lost 0 bases and 2 bases respectively, with 12 bases between them. The CDR3 runs to 15 residues. The CDR3 DNA reads as TGCAGTGCTAGAGATCTCGGGCTAGTCACAGATACGCAGTATTTT. This gives the protein CSARDLGLVTDTQYF.

This clonotype was detected a few times. The V gene is TRBV20-1, the J gene TRBJ2-3; D uncertain. V was pared by 5 bases and J by 1 base, with 10 bases between. The germline gives CDR1 DFQATT, CDR2 SNEGSKA (reference sequence). This CDR3 spans 13 amino acids. The CDR3 DNA reads as TGCAGTGCTCCCCGGGTTGGCACAGATACGCAGTATTTT. Translating gives CSAPRVGTDTQYF.

This clonotype has a count of ten or more. This sequence joins TRBV20-1 and TRBJ1-2, with 8 bases that match TRBD1. This CDR3 spans 13 amino acids. Germline-derived CDR1 and CDR2 are DFQATT and SNEGSKA (reference sequence). V trimming: 6 bases; J trimming: 2 bases; junction bases outside the gene matches: 5. CDR3 amino acids: CSAGAGGNYGYTF. The CDR3 coding sequence is TGCAGTGCCGGGGCAGGGGGCAACTATGGCTACACCTTC.

There are many counts of this clonotype. A read error may account for a junction end that differs from germline. This sequence joins TRBV7-8 and TRBJ2-7; either TRBD1 or TRBD2 may fit D (5 bases each). The germline gives CDR1 SGHVS, CDR2 FQNEAQ. The CDR3 length is 15 residues. CDR3 sequence: CASSLAGTPSYEQYF. The CDR3 DNA follows: TGTGCCAGCAGCCTAGCCGGGACGCCGTCCTACGAGCAGTACTTC.

This clonotype showed up just a few times. V usage is TRBV2 and J usage is TRBJ2-2; 8 bases agree with TRBD1. The CDR3 runs to 15 residues. The trim removed 5 bases at V and 5 bases at J, leaving 7 bases unmatched. Germline CDR1 SNHLY, CDR2 FYNNEI. The CDR3 region is CASSTGQVGTGELFF. The CDR3 DNA reads as TGTGCCAGCAGTACGGGACAGGTGGGAACCGGGGAGCTGTTTTTT. Complete variable domain (other parts from reference TRBV2 and TRBJ2-2): EPEVTQTPSHQVTQMGQEVILRCVPISNHLYFYWYRQILGQKVEFLVSFYNNEISEKSEIFDDQFSVERPDGSNFTLKIRSTKLEDSAMYFCASSTGQVGTGELFFGEGSRLTVL.

This clonotype was seen at least ten times. This chain uses TRBV15 with TRBJ1-1, with D unresolved. Germline V gene sequence: CDR1 LNHNV, CDR2 YYDKDF (reference sequence). The CDR3 is made up of 19 amino acids. V was clipped by 5 bases and J by 1 base, with 26 bases between them. The CDR3 reads CATSFSGGERRIPNTEAFF. In DNA, the CDR3 is TGTGCCACCAGCTTTTCCGGAGGAGAACGGCGAATCCCGAACACTGAAGCTTTCTTT. Variable domain in full (rest from reference TRBV15 and TRBJ1-1): DAMVIQNPRYQVTQFGKPVTLSCSQTLNHNVMYWYQQKSSQAPKLLFHYYDKDFNNEADTPDNFQSRRPNTSFCFLDIRSPGLGDTAMYLCATSFSGGERRIPNTEAFFGQGTRLTVV.

In its sample, this clonotype was seen many times. The chain carries TRBV5-1 and TRBJ2-2, with D maybe TRBD2 (6 bases). CDR3 size: 15 residues. The V and J ends lost 1 base and 4 bases respectively, with 11 bases between them. The germline V gene encodes CDR1 SGHRS and CDR2 YFSETQ. The CDR3 DNA reads TGCGCCAGCAGCTTGATGGACTACTCCACCGGGGAGCTGTTTTTT. This encodes CASSLMDYSTGELFF.

At least ten counts were recorded for this clonotype. The chain links TRBV6-5 to TRBJ2-7, with D possibly TRBD2 on 6 matching bases. Trimming pared 3 bases from V and 3 bases from J, leaving 12 bases between. Germline values: CDR1 MNHEY, CDR2 SVGAGI. The CDR3 is 14 amino acids. CDR3 sequence: CASSYVAGNYEQYF. The CDR3 DNA follows: TGTGCCAGCAGTTATGTCGCGGGAAACTACGAGCAGTACTTC.

This chain joins TRBV3-1 and TRBJ1-2; D possibly corresponds to TRBD1 (6 bases). CDR1 is LGHDT and CDR2 is YNNKEL in the germline V gene (reference sequence). V was pared by 2 bases and J by 3 bases, with 7 bases between. This CDR3 contains 13 residues. CDR3: CASSQTGYYGYTF. CDR3 bases: TGTGCCAGCAGCCAAACAGGGTACTATGGCTACACCTTC.